The source of this T cell receptor beta chain is a study of shared clonotypes between healthy human individuals. About the research overall: Donors, aged 18 to 49, were a couple of women and three men.

CD4+ cells were split into CD45RA+ naive and CD45RA-negative memory subsets. This CDR3 spans 13 amino acids. Germline values: CDR1 SQVTM, CDR2 ANQGSEA. V was cut by 3 bases and J by 2 bases, with 5 bases left in between. The input for sorted-subset replicate PCRs was around 0.2 ug DNA, some 30,000 T cell genomes. Assay: immunoSEQ multiplex PCR; the TCRdb copy retains only in-frame clones and omits some. The profile shows some 1.5 million clones, about 98% of them singletons. The V gene is TRBV29-1, the J gene TRBJ2-6; D is ambiguous. The sequenced sample consisted of naive CD4+ T cells sorted from blood. Documented subset: CD45RA+ positively selected. The TCR comes from a man aged 25 to 40 in good health. The CDR3 bases are TGCAGCGTTGAGGCGGCTGGGGCCAACGTCCTGACTTTC. It is translated as CSVEAAGANVLTF. Based on the CDR3 plus reference TRBV29-1 and TRBJ2-6, the full variable domain is SAVISQKPSRDICQRGTSLTIQCQVDSQVTMMFWYRQQPGQSLTLIATANQGSEATYESGFVIDKFPISRPNLTFSTLTVSNMSPEDSSIYLCSVEAAGANVLTFGAGSRLTVL.